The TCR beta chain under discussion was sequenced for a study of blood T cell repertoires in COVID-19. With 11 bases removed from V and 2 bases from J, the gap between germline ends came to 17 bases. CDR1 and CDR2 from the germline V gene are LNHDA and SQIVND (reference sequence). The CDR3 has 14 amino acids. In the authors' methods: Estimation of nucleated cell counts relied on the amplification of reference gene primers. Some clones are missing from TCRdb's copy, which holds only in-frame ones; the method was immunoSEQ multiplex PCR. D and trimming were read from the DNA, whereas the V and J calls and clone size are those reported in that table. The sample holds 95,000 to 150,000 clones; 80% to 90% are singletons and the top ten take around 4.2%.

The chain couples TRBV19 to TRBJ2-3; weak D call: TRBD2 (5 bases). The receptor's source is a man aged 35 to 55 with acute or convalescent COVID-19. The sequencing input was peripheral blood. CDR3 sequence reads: CASTPGSATDTQYF. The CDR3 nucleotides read TGTGCCTCCACCCCAGGTAGCGCCACAGATACGCAGTATTTT.